This T cell receptor beta chain was sequenced in a study of OX40 agonist ivuxolimab in advanced cancers. On the study more broadly: Hepatocellular carcinoma, melanoma, renal cell or head and neck cancer was diagnosed in the dose-escalation patients. Under the entry rules, prior anti-PD-1, anti-PD-L1 or anti-CTLA-4 therapy was allowed, and more than 35% had some.

Study-level results: Expanded clones were, on average, more numerous in CD8+ T cells than in CD4+.

Comments on this clone: Its antigen is as yet unknown.

V dropped 6 bases and J dropped 6; count of bases not matched to a gene: 6. This CDR3 has 14 residues. CDR1 and CDR2 from the germline V gene are MDHEN and SYDVKM. Repertoires were generated with immunoSEQ multiplex PCR, while TCRdb's copy carries only in-frame clones and drops some. In the table there are 65,000 to 75,000 clones, roughly 90% of which are singletons. The source material was CD4+ or CD8+ T cells sorted from blood, sampled in a trial of the OX40 agonist ivuxolimab. This clonotype originated in an adult with an advanced solid tumor such as melanoma, head and neck, liver or kidney cancer. J is TRBJ2-3 and V is TRBV28, with 10 bases fitting TRBD2. CDR3 sequence: CASSSSGSLDTQYF. The CDR3 DNA reads as TGTGCCAGCAGCTCTAGCGGGAGTTTGGATACGCAGTATTTT.